These 5 T cell receptor beta chains were all obtained from the same sample, sequenced in a study of response to subunit inactivated influenza vaccine. TCRdb called the RT-PCR reads again in MiXCR, with one record for every CDR3 protein. This sample yields a few hundred thousand distinct CDR3 sequences, of which 12% to 15% are seen a single time; roughly 10% belongs to the top ten. The source material was PBMCs from blood, sampled about 11 days after vaccination. The receptors derive from a man between 45 and 60 years old who received an inactivated influenza vaccine.

CDR3 nucleotide sequence: TGTGCCAGCACTCCCTCCGCCAATGAGCAGTTCTTC. Protein product: CASTPSANEQFF. The J gene is TRBJ2-1, the V gene TRBV11-2; D call uncertain. V was trimmed by 7 bases and J by 6 bases, leaving 10 bases between them. The CDR3 covers 12 residues. Germline CDR1 SGHAT, CDR2 FQNNGV.

The rearrangement joins TRBV7-2 to TRBJ1-2, with TRBD1 matching over 9 bases. Germline CDR1 reads SGHTA; CDR2 reads FQGNSA. J gave up 4 bases and V 1 base, and 4 bases lay outside the gene matches. The CDR3 consists of 15 residues. For the CDR3, the DNA is TGTGCCAGCAGCTTAGGGGGACAGGGAGGCTATGGCTACACCTTC. This codes for CASSLGGQGGYGYTF.

J is TRBJ2-1 and V is TRBV6-2 or TRBV6-3; 12 bases are shared with TRBD2. The CDR3 spans 18 residues. V lost 4 bases, J lost 10 bases, and 17 bases stayed unmatched. Germline V gene lookup returns CDR1 MNHEY and CDR2 SVGEGT. The CDR3 bases are TGTGCCAGCAGTTCACCAAGGGTTATGGCTAGCGGGGGGGAGGAGCAGTTCTTC. As protein: CASSSPRVMASGGEEQFF.

The chain has TRBV3-1 and TRBJ2-5; D perhaps matches TRBD1 (5 bases). This CDR3 has 15 residues. Trimming removed 3 bases from V and 5 bases from J, with 16 bases in between. Germline loops: CDR1 LGHDT, CDR2 YNNKEL (reference sequence). In DNA, the CDR3 is TGTGCCAGCAGCCAGTCAGGGTCGAAGAGGGAGACCCAGTACTTC. Translation: CASSQSGSKRETQYF.

This rearrangement joins TRBV27 to TRBJ2-7; D may be TRBD1 (5 bases). V lost 2 bases and J 7 bases, leaving 15 bases between the germline ends. Germline V lookup: CDR1 MNHEY, CDR2 SMNVEV (reference sequence). The CDR3 consists of 14 residues. In nucleotides, the CDR3 is TGTGCCAGCAGTTTACAGGGTTATGGGCGTGAGCAGTACTTC. Protein: CASSLQGYGREQYF.